This passage covers 12 T cell receptor beta chains from one sample sequenced in a study of blood T cells in healthy people across ages. Combining a sample-barcoded 5' primer with a J-beta primer mix, a second PCR ran for roughly 6 to 12 cycles. TCRdb reprocessed the 5' RACE reads via MiXCR and lists one record per CDR3 protein. The table lists over 1,300,000 distinct CDR3 sequences, around 55% of them singletons. The specimen sequenced was blood. The receptors come from a man aged 18 to 29 in good health.

The V call is TRBV10-3, the J call TRBJ1-1; D might be TRBD1 (5 bases). The germline CDR1 and CDR2 sequences are ENHRY and SYGVKD. Trimming removed 7 bases from V and 1 base from J, with 13 bases in between. There are 14 residues in the CDR3. The DNA for the CDR3 is TGTGCCATCACTAGGGGTCAAAAGAACACTGAAGCTTTCTTT. Translated: CAITRGQKNTEAFF.

The rearrangement uses TRBV12-3 or TRBV12-4 and TRBJ1-4; D is ambiguous. The length of the CDR3 is 16 residues. Trimming took 1 base from V and 10 from J, leaving 19 bases between them. The CDR3 DNA is TGTGCCAGCAGTTTAGGAAGTCCTTCATCATCCGGAAAACTGTTTTTT. Its protein product is CASSLGSPSSSGKLFF.

This chain connects TRBV28 to TRBJ1-4; the match to TRBD1 covers 9 bases. The germline CDR1 and CDR2 sequences are MDHEN and SYDVKM. V dropped 6 bases and J dropped 7; count of bases not matched to a gene: 9. This CDR3 spans 15 amino acids. DNA for the CDR3: TGTGCCAGCAGGGATCCCGGGACAGGGATTGAAAAACTGTTTTTT. Translating gives CASRDPGTGIEKLFF.

This chain's CDR3 is CSVDDGQVADTQYF. CDR3 bases: TGCAGCGTTGATGATGGCCAAGTTGCAGATACGCAGTATTTT. V gene TRBV29-1 combines with J gene TRBJ2-3; D unclear. Germline lookup yields CDR1 SQVTM and CDR2 ANQGSEA. Trimming stripped 3 bases from V and 4 bases from J, with 14 bases between. The CDR3 is 14 residues long.

This chain uses TRBV5-1 with TRBJ2-3; D perhaps matches TRBD2 (5 bases). This CDR3 is built from 14 residues. Between the trimmed V and J ends, which lost 2 bases and 3 bases, there was a span of 10 bases. Germline V gene sequence: CDR1 SGHRS, CDR2 YFSETQ. The CDR3 spells CASSFRTQTDTQYF. CDR3 DNA sequence: TGCGCCAGCAGCTTTAGGACTCAAACAGATACGCAGTATTTT. Drawing the rest from reference TRBV5-1 and TRBJ2-3, the complete variable domain is KAGVTQTPRYLIKTRGQQVTLSCSPISGHRSVSWYQQTPGQGLQFLFEYFSETQRNKGNFPGRFSGRQFSNSRSEMNVSTLELGDSALYLCASSFRTQTDTQYFGPGTRLTVL.

The gene calls are TRBV7-9 and TRBJ2-1; D is possibly TRBD2 (5 bases). V shed 8 bases and J shed 5 bases, with 13 bases lying between them. The CDR3 spans 13 residues. Germline lookup yields CDR1 SEHNR and CDR2 FQNEAQ (reference sequence). The CDR3 sequence is CASGDYRDNEQFF. The DNA of the CDR3 is TGTGCCAGCGGAGACTATAGGGACAATGAGCAGTTCTTC.

Notes on this clonotype: This may come from a read error, since a much larger clone is one base off. The CDR3 region is CASSEDEAVWANVLTF. DNA of the CDR3: TGTGCCAGCAGTGAAGATGAGGCAGTCTGGGCCAACGTCCTGACTTTC. The rearrangement links TRBV6-1 to TRBJ2-6; D ambiguous. Germline V gene lookup returns CDR1 MNHNS and CDR2 SASEGT. The CDR3 runs 16 residues. V gave up 1 base and J gave up 5 bases, with 12 bases separating them.

The rearrangement uses TRBV6-6 and TRBJ2-5; D possibly corresponds to TRBD2 (5 bases). Trimming stripped 8 bases from V and 4 bases from J, with 11 bases between. The CDR3 sequence is 12 residues long. Germline V gene sequence: CDR1 MNHNY, CDR2 SVGAGI (reference sequence). The CDR3 here is CASQLEPETQYF. The CDR3, as DNA: TGTGCCAGCCAACTAGAGCCAGAGACCCAGTACTTC.

The rearrangement uses TRBV4-2 and TRBJ2-7; D is undetermined. The CDR3 loop spans 14 amino acids. Germline V lookup: CDR1 LGHNA, CDR2 YNFKEQ. The V and J ends lost 5 bases and 0 bases respectively, with 11 bases between them. CDR3 bases: TGTGCCAGCAGCTTGTCCGAGAGCTCCTACGAGCAGTACTTC. It translates to CASSLSESSYEQYF.

The V and J genes are TRBV20-1 and TRBJ2-3, with 7 bases identical to TRBD2. CDR1 and CDR2 from the germline V gene are DFQATT and SNEGSKA (reference sequence). V was clipped by 4 bases and J by 4 bases; unmatched bases: 11. The length of the CDR3 is 15 residues. This CDR3 reads CSANGGSGSSDTQYF. DNA of the CDR3: TGCAGTGCTAATGGGGGTAGCGGGTCGTCAGATACGCAGTATTTT.

V gene TRBV2 combines with J gene TRBJ2-7, with D perhaps matching TRBD2 (5 bases). V lost 6 bases to trimming and J lost 1 base, with 10 bases between them. The CDR3 extends over 13 amino acids. Germline V CDR1 and CDR2: SNHLY, FYNNEI. The CDR3 sequence: CASRFRRSYEQYF. CDR3 sequence (DNA): TGTGCCAGCAGGTTCAGGAGGTCCTACGAGCAGTACTTC.

This chain joins TRBV18 and TRBJ2-3; no clear D. CDR3 length equals 14 residues. The germline V gene encodes CDR1 KGHSH and CDR2 LQKENI. V was pared by 3 bases and J by 1 base, with 8 bases between. The DNA for the CDR3 is TGTGCCAGCTCACCGTTTGGAGGCACAGATACGCAGTATTTT. Translating gives CASSPFGGTDTQYF.